The next 3 T cell receptor beta chains were all read from a single sample in a study of spatial heterogeneity in lung cancer. Study observations and caveats: Tumor mutation counts were tracked by expanded intratumoral alpha and beta TCR counts.

MiXCR was run by TCRdb on the 5' RACE reads, yielding one entry per CDR3 protein. The sample has fewer than 11,000 distinct CDR3 sequences; around 12% are singletons. Sample time point: sample taken at primary tumor resection. Their target antigens are unknown. The sample consisted of lung tumor tissue, taken at surgery. These receptors were taken from a male donor with early-stage non-small cell lung cancer.

This clonotype was picked up a small number of times. This beta chain was picked up by a library intended for alpha chains and is off target, so its count carries little meaning. The V and J genes are TRBV5-1 and TRBJ2-5; a weak D match, TRBD1 (6 bases). This CDR3 contains 15 residues. Trimming took off 4 bases at V and 5 bases at J, with 18 bases between the two ends. In germline, CDR1 is SGHRS, CDR2 YFSETQ. Here the CDR3 DNA reads TGCGCCAGCAGCGAGCAGGGGTGGATTGGGGAGACCCAGTACTTC. Its translation: CASSEQGWIGETQYF.

In this sample, this clonotype turned up many times. A library made for alpha chains picked up this beta chain off target, so its size means little. V and J are TRBV11-2 and TRBJ2-1, with D possibly being TRBD2 (6 bases). Germline CDR1 reads SGHAT; CDR2 reads FQNNGV. Trimming shortened V by 5 bases and J by 7 bases, and 18 bases separated the two germline ends. The CDR3 extends over 15 amino acids. CDR3 region: CASSPPGRDRNEQFF. The DNA of the CDR3 is TGTGCCAGCAGCCCCCCGGGGCGGGATAGAAATGAGCAGTTCTTC. The complete variable domain, with remaining parts taken from reference TRBV11-2 and TRBJ2-1, reads EAGVAQSPRYKIIEKRQSVAFWCNPISGHATLYWYQQILGQGPKLLIQFQNNGVVDDSQLPKDRFSAERLKGVDSTLKIQPAKLEDSAVYLCASSPPGRDRNEQFFGPGTRLTVL.

Only a few counts were recorded for this clonotype. Being off target in a library aimed at alpha chains, this beta chain has a size of little meaning. This chain connects TRBV20-1 to TRBJ2-7; D gene unclear. CDR3 length: 12 amino acids. In germline, CDR1 is DFQATT, CDR2 SNEGSKA (reference sequence). V shed 3 bases and J shed 3 bases, with 9 bases lying between them. CDR3 DNA: TGCAGTGCTAGCCCCCAGATCTACGAGCAGTACGTC. Its protein is CSASPQIYEQYV.